These T cell receptor beta chains were read from a single sample in a study of human T cells and chemical hapten exposure. TCRdb passed the RACE reads through MiXCR, listing each CDR3 protein once. Of 340,000 or so distinct CDR3 sequences listed, roughly 6.9% are singletons. Sequencing was performed on whole blood, taken in connection with sensitization to the hapten diphenylcyclopropenone (DPC). The receptor set was obtained from a woman in her late teens or twenties with alopecia areata. Some clones in this sample may be carry-over from other donors' samples. The CDR3 runs from the conserved cysteine through the conserved F or W. The D gene is left open where the match is weak.

cdr3_aa j_call v_call d_call
CASSQADLGTEAFF TRBJ1-1 TRBV4-1 .
CASSSRGAEAFF TRBJ1-1 TRBV5-5 .
CASRPTSGDIQYF TRBJ2-4 TRBV11-2 .
CASSSSGLAGAADTQYF TRBJ2-3 TRBV5-1 TRBD2
CASTQGFDNSPLHF TRBJ1-6 TRBV12-3/TRBV12-4 TRBD1
CASSLEGAHTQYF TRBJ2-3 TRBV27 .
CASTSPLRLLGKNIQYF TRBJ2-4 TRBV14 .
CSVEFRGQVLSYNEQFF TRBJ2-1 TRBV29-1 TRBD1
CASSLAPLTGELFF TRBJ2-2 TRBV7-9 .
CASSLGTGWVSSGNTIYF TRBJ1-3 TRBV12-3/TRBV12-4 .
CASSNGGSNYNEQFF TRBJ2-1 TRBV11-3 TRBD2
CASSPRTGVGQPQHF TRBJ1-5 TRBV6-2/TRBV6-3 .
CASSYGGGTSYGYTF TRBJ1-2 TRBV6-5 .
CASSPRSSGGPSRPEQYF TRBJ2-7 TRBV4-1 TRBD2
CASSERGHGANVLTF TRBJ2-6 TRBV6-1 .
CASSYTPEETQYF TRBJ2-5 TRBV9 .
CASSFIRSGANVLTF TRBJ2-6 TRBV21-1 .
CASSFSFQETQYF TRBJ2-5 TRBV5-6 .
CASSYARPDKNIQYF TRBJ2-4 TRBV6-6 .
CASSQEPSNRAGNTIYF TRBJ1-3 TRBV4-3 .
CASSLETGVYGYTF TRBJ1-2 TRBV5-1 TRBD1
CASSFSLRGADTQYF TRBJ2-3 TRBV7-2 .
CASSPLQGADGYTF TRBJ1-2 TRBV28 TRBD1
CASNRATSFYGYTF TRBJ1-2 TRBV9 .
CASSKTGNTEAFF TRBJ1-1 TRBV6-2/TRBV6-3 .
CASSREAGRNTDTQYF TRBJ2-3 TRBV2 .
CASSGPPYNSPLHF TRBJ1-6 TRBV18 .
CASSVRSGGAQQGELFF TRBJ2-2 TRBV9 TRBD2
CATSRVFNTADYGYTF TRBJ1-2 TRBV15 .
CASGLAGGETQYF TRBJ2-5 TRBV6-1 TRBD2
CASSSSTSIADTQYF TRBJ2-3 TRBV7-9 .
CASSFRGTARRQPQHF TRBJ1-5 TRBV7-3 TRBD1
CASSAGPHTDTQYF TRBJ2-3 TRBV9 .
CASSYMTSGGYNEQFF TRBJ2-1 TRBV5-4 TRBD2
CASLLAGGTSTDTQYF TRBJ2-3 TRBV7-8 TRBD2
CSARPGQGDEKLFF TRBJ1-4 TRBV20-1 TRBD1
CASSLEGGPGSNQPQHF TRBJ1-5 TRBV5-6 .
CASRDQGTFYNSPLHF TRBJ1-6 TRBV28 .
CASSDSDRPPRYGYTF TRBJ1-2 TRBV10-2 .
CASRWLPEAFF TRBJ1-1 TRBV7-9 .
CASTSSGDTTDTQYF TRBJ2-3 TRBV5-1 .
CASSGDRGSTEQFF TRBJ2-1 TRBV5-5 TRBD1
CASSWGSGANVLTF TRBJ2-6 TRBV7-2 .
CASSETGTGELFF TRBJ2-2 TRBV6-4 TRBD1
CASSSHFQGWTEAFF TRBJ1-1 TRBV4-3 .
CAISEAQGHTDTQYF TRBJ2-3 TRBV10-3 .
CASSLGGTQTYEQYF TRBJ2-7 TRBV7-2 .
CASSWSTDNEQFF TRBJ2-1 TRBV5-6 .
CASSPSVNTEAFF TRBJ1-1 TRBV18 .
CASSYGTSSYEQYF TRBJ2-7 TRBV6-2/TRBV6-3 TRBD2
CASSQGGRVDGYTF TRBJ1-2 TRBV4-2 .
CAISDGTGGANTEAFF TRBJ1-1 TRBV10-3 TRBD1
CASSQGGREKLFF TRBJ1-4 TRBV14 .
CASSFDGNSPLHF TRBJ1-6 TRBV12-3/TRBV12-4 .
CASSGAHTEAFF TRBJ1-1 TRBV27 .
CASSWDGPGDGYTF TRBJ1-2 TRBV5-4 .
CATSDFRGQGNQPQHF TRBJ1-5 TRBV24-1 TRBD1
CASNTPRTGGLDTQYF TRBJ2-3 TRBV27 TRBD1
CASSLWRANADTQYF TRBJ2-3 TRBV12-3/TRBV12-4 .
CASTPSRGYTF TRBJ1-2 TRBV2 .